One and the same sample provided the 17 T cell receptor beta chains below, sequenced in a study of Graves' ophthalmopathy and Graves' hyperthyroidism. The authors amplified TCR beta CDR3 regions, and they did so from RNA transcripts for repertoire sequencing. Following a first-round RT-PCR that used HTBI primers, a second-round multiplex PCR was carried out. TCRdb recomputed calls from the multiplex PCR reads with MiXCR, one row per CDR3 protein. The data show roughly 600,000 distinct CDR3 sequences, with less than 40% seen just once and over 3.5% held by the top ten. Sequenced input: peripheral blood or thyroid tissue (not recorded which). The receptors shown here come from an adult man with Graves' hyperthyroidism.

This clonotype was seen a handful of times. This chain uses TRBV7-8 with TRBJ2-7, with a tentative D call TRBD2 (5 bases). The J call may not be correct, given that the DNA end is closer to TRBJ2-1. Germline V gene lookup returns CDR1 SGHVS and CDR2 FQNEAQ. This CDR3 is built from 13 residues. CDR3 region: CASSLSPGNEQFF. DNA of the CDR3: TGTGCCAGCAGCTTAAGTCCGGGGAATGAGCAGTTCTTC.

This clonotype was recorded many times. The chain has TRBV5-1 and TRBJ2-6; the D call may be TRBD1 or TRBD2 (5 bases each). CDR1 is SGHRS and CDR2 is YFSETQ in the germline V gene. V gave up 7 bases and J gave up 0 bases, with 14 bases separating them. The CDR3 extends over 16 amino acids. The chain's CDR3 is CASRGTESSGANVLTF. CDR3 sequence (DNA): TGCGCCAGCCGAGGGACGGAAAGCTCTGGGGCCAACGTCCTGACTTTC.

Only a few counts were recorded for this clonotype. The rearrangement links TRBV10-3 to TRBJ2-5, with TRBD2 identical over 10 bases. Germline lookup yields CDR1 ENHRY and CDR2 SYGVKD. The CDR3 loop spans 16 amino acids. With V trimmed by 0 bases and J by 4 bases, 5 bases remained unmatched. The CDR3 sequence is CAISESSGGRGETQYF. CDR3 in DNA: TGTGCCATCAGTGAGTCTAGCGGGGGGCGCGGAGAGACCCAGTACTTC.

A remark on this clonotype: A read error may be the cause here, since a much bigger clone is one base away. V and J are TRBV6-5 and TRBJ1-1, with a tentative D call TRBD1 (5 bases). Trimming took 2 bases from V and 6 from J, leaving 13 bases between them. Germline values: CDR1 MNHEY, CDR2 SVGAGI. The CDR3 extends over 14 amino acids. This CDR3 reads CASSYPGASAEAFF. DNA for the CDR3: TGTGCCAGCAGTTACCCCGGGGCATCAGCTGAAGCTTTCTTT.

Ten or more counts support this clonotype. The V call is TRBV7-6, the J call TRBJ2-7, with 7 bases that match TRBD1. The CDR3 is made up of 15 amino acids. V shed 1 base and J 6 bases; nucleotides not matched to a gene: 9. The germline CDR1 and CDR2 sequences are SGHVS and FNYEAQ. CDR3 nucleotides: TGTGCCAGCAGCTTAGGGCCCGACAGGGTTGGCGAGCAGTACTTC. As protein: CASSLGPDRVGEQYF.

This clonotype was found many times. The CDR3: CASSLGSGEQYF. The CDR3 DNA follows: TGTGCCAGCAGCTTAGGCTCGGGCGAGCAGTACTTC. V and J are TRBV13 and TRBJ2-7; D is ambiguous. This CDR3 is 12 amino acids long. V lost 0 bases and J lost 6, with 6 bases in between. Germline V gene data show CDR1 as PRHDT and CDR2 as FYEKMQ (reference sequence).

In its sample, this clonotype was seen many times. The CDR3 DNA sequence: TGTGCCACCAGCACCACCCGGGACAGCCTTTACTATGGCTACACCTTC. Amino acid sequence: CATSTTRDSLYYGYTF. The chain couples TRBV15 to TRBJ1-2, with TRBD1 identical over 7 bases. This CDR3 comprises 16 residues. From germline, CDR1 is LNHNV and CDR2 YYDKDF (reference sequence). V gave up 4 bases and J gave up 3 bases; unmatched junction bases: 11. The whole variable domain, remainder taken from reference TRBV15 and TRBJ1-2, is DAMVIQNPRYQVTQFGKPVTLSCSQTLNHNVMYWYQQKSSQAPKLLFHYYDKDFNNEADTPDNFQSRRPNTSFCFLDIRSPGLGDTAMYLCATSTTRDSLYYGYTFGSGTRLTVV.

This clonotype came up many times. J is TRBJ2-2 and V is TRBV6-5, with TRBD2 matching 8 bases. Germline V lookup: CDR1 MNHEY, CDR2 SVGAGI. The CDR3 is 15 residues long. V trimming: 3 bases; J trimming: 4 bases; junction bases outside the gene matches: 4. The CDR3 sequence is CASSYVLAGTGELFF. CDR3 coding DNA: TGTGCCAGCAGTTATGTGCTAGCGGGCACCGGGGAGCTGTTTTTT.

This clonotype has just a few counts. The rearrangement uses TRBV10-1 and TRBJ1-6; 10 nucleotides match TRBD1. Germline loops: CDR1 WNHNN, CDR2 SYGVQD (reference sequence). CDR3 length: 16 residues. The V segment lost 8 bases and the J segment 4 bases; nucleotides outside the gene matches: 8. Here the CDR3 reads CASPLDRGAYNSPLHF. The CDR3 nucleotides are TGCGCCAGCCCCCTGGACAGGGGGGCGTATAATTCACCCCTCCACTTT.

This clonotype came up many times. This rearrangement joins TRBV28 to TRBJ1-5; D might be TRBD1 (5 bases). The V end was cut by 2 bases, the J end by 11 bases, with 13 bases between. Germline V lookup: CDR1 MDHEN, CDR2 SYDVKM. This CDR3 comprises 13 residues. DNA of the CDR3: TGTGCCAGCAGTTTAGTCCAGGGACGGTCCCAGCATTTT. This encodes CASSLVQGRSQHF.

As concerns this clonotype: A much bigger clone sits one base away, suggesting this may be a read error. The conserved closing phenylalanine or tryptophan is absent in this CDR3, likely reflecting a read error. The CDR3 DNA sequence: TGTGCCAGCAGGCGACAGGGGTACGAAAAACTGTTTTCT. Protein sequence: CASRRQGYEKLFS. The J gene is TRBJ1-4, the V gene TRBV25-1; 8 bases align to TRBD1. The CDR3 is 13 residues long. Germline-derived CDR1 and CDR2 are MGHDK and SYGVNS. The trim removed 6 bases at V and 8 bases at J, leaving 5 bases unmatched.

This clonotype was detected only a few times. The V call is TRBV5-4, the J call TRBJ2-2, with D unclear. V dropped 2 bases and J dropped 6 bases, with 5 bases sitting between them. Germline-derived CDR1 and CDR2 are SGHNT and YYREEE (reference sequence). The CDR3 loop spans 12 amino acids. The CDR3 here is CASSFIPGELFF. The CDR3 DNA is TGTGCCAGCAGCTTTATCCCCGGGGAGCTGTTTTTT.

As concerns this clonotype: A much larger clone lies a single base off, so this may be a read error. The CDR3 nucleotides are TGTGCCGGCAGCTTAGGAGGTGGAGGTGCTTTCTTT. Translation: CAGSLGGGGAFF. The chain recombines TRBV7-2 with TRBJ1-1; D remains ambiguous. CDR3 length: 12 residues. CDR1 SGHTA and CDR2 FQGNSA come from the germline V gene.

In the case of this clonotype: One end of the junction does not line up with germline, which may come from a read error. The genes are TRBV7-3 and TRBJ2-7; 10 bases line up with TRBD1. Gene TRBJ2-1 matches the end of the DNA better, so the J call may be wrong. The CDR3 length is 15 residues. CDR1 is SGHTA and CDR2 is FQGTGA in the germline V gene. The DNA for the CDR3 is TGCGCCAGCAGCTTTTATTTGGACAGGGGGGATGAGCAGTTCTTC. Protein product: CASSFYLDRGDEQFF.

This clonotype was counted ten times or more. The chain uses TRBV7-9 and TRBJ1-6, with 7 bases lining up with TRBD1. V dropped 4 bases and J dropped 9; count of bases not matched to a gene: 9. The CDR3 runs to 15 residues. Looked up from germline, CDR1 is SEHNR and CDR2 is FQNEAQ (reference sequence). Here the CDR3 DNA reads TGTGCCAGCAGCTCACCCCGGGACAGCGTTTCACCCCTCCACTTT. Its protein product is CASSSPRDSVSPLHF.

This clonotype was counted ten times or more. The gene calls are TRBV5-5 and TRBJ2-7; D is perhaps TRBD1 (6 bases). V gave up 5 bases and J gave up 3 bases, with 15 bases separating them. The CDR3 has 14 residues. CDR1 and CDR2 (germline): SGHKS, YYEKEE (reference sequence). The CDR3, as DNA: TGTGCCAGCAGGTCCTCCGGGACACGCTACGAGCAGTACTTC. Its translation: CASRSSGTRYEQYF.

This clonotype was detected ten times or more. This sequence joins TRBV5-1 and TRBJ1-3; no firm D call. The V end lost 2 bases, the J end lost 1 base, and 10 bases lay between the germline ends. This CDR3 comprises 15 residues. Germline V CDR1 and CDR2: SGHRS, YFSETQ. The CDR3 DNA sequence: TGCGCCAGCAGCTTAGACTTCATTTCTGGAAACACCATATATTTT. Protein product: CASSLDFISGNTIYF.